Below are 17 T cell receptor beta chains sequenced from a single sample in a study of human CD8 memory T cell subsets. TCR beta libraries were made by UMI-labeled 5' RACE. TCRdb reprocessed the 5' RACE reads and keeps a single row for each CDR3 protein, giving no DNA. The listing records about 8,800 distinct CDR3 sequences. Classification as TPEX applied to CCR7+ PD-1+ TIGIT+ early memory CD8+ T cells bearing exhausted-like traits. Sequenced material: CD8+ T cells from PBMCs. Source of these receptors: a human donor in good health.

This clonotype is deemed medium-sized by its frequency. This chain links TRBV7-2 with TRBJ2-7; TCRdb gives TRBD1 as the D gene, but with no DNA this cannot be confirmed. The CDR3 spans 16 residues. Germline lookup yields CDR1 SGHTA and CDR2 FQGNSA. The CDR3 loop reads CASSLGPEGRNDEQYF.

The rearrangement joins TRBV20-1 to TRBJ2-3; the D call of TRBD1 rests on TCRdb alone, since no DNA is present to check it. The CDR3 length is 14 residues. Germline V lookup: CDR1 DFQATT, CDR2 SNEGSKA (reference sequence). This CDR3 is CSAPGQGSTDTQYF.

The chain recombines TRBV20-1 with TRBJ2-3. The length of the CDR3 is 13 residues. Germline assignment: CDR1 DFQATT and CDR2 SNEGSKA (reference sequence). CDR3 amino acids: CSASLNSLDTQYF.

The CDR3 loop reads CSVEGATSDSYEQYF. The chain employs TRBV29-1 and TRBJ2-7; as DNA is missing, the TRBD1 call by TCRdb cannot be tested. Germline V gene data show CDR1 as SQVTM and CDR2 as ANQGSEA. The CDR3 runs 15 residues.

The J gene is TRBJ2-2, the V gene TRBV12-3 or TRBV12-4; the TRBD1 assignment by TCRdb is unverifiable without DNA. The CDR3 runs to 13 residues. The CDR3 is CASSNRVTGELFF.

J is TRBJ2-2 and V is TRBV12-3 or TRBV12-4; absent DNA, TCRdb's TRBD2 call cannot be checked. There are 17 residues in the CDR3. The CDR3 protein is CASSTSAGGPNTGELFF.

Its frequency marks this clonotype as medium-sized. The genes are TRBV29-1 and TRBJ2-3; with no DNA, the TCRdb D assignment of TRBD1 cannot be verified. Looked up from germline, CDR1 is SQVTM and CDR2 is ANQGSEA. CDR3 length: 15 residues. The CDR3 region is CSAVGAADAADTQYF.

The chain is built from TRBV7-9 and TRBJ2-7; without DNA, the TCRdb call of TRBD2 cannot be checked. CDR3 length equals 15 residues. Germline CDR1 and CDR2: SEHNR and FQNEAQ (reference sequence). The CDR3 spells CASSPLAGINYEQYF.

This clonotype counts as medium-sized (0.01 to 0.1%) by frequency. This chain joins TRBV5-1 and TRBJ2-3. Germline values: CDR1 SGHRS, CDR2 YFSETQ. The CDR3 extends over 13 amino acids. CDR3 amino acids: CASSLVTEDTQYF.

The chain recombines TRBV7-8 with TRBJ2-7. Germline V lookup: CDR1 SGHVS, CDR2 FQNEAQ. The CDR3 extends over 13 amino acids. The CDR3 sequence: CASSSQNSYEQYF. The variable domain in full, completed from reference TRBV7-8 and TRBJ2-7, reads GAGVSQSPRYKVAKRGQDVALRCDPISGHVSLFWYQQALGQGPEFLTYFQNEAQLDKSGLPSDRFFAERPEGSVSTLKIQRTQQEDSAVYLCASSSQNSYEQYFGPGTRLTVT.

This chain joins TRBV7-3 and TRBJ2-2. This CDR3 spans 12 amino acids. The germline V gene encodes CDR1 SGHTA and CDR2 FQGTGA. CDR3 in amino acids: CASSSNTGELFF.

V and J are TRBV11-1 and TRBJ1-1. Per germline, CDR1 SGHAT and CDR2 FQDESV (reference sequence). CDR3 size: 15 residues. CDR3 sequence: CASSLGSGFRTEAFF.

The chain combines TRBV7-8 with TRBJ2-5; TCRdb selects TRBD1, and the lack of DNA leaves this call unchecked. This CDR3 is 14 amino acids long. Germline V lookup: CDR1 SGHVS, CDR2 FQNEAQ. The CDR3 here is CASSLTGGAETQYF.

This chain joins TRBV7-3 and TRBJ2-5. The germline V gene has CDR1 SGHTA and CDR2 FQGTGA. CDR3 length: 14 amino acids. The chain's CDR3 is CASSSGVSEETQYF.

The rearrangement links TRBV6-6 to TRBJ2-1; TCRdb's assignment of TRBD1 cannot be checked, as there is no DNA. This CDR3 spans 14 amino acids. Looked up from germline, CDR1 is MNHNY and CDR2 is SVGAGI (reference sequence). This chain's CDR3 is CASSPRQGGAEQFF.

The genes are TRBV6-6 and TRBJ2-7; the TRBD2 assignment by TCRdb is unverifiable without DNA. Germline CDR1 and CDR2: MNHNY and SVGAGI (reference sequence). The CDR3 contains 17 residues. The CDR3 sequence is CASSYSFVEQGGPIEYF.

The rearrangement joins TRBV7-8 to TRBJ2-5; TCRdb proposes TRBD1, but this gene call is untestable without DNA. This CDR3 has 13 amino acids. CDR1 is SGHVS and CDR2 is FQNEAQ in the germline V gene. The CDR3 protein is CASSSGQGKTQYF.